Listed here are 13 T cell receptor beta chains from one sample, sequenced in a study of T cell clusters in autoimmune cytopenias. Approximately 36,000 genome equivalents of blood DNA were amplified for TRB. One tube held mixed TRB-A and TRB-B primer pools for touch-down PCR. Following a re-call of the multiplex PCR reads, TCRdb has one entry per CDR3 protein and lacks DNA. The table counts approximately 6,100 distinct CDR3 sequences; around a fifth lies in the top ten. The sample was peripheral blood. The origin of the receptors is a human donor with an autoimmune cytopenia or autoimmune hepatitis (not recorded which).

This clonotype is medium-sized by frequency. The chain has TRBV29-1 and TRBJ1-1. Germline loops: CDR1 SQVTM, CDR2 ANQGSEA. The CDR3 sequence is 11 residues long. Here the CDR3 reads CSVSGTSEAFF.

This rearrangement joins TRBV19 to TRBJ2-2; the D call from TCRdb, TRBD2, cannot be confirmed without DNA. This CDR3 comprises 14 residues. CDR1 and CDR2 (germline): LNHDA, SQIVND (reference sequence). The CDR3 sequence: CASRLAGGTGELFF.

The chain couples TRBV6-5 to TRBJ1-1; no DNA is available, so the TRBD1 call from TCRdb remains unchecked. Germline values: CDR1 MNHEY, CDR2 SVGAGI. CDR3 length: 13 residues. CDR3 sequence reads: CASSYSRGGEAFF.

This clonotype counts as medium-sized by frequency. The chain is built from TRBV27 and TRBJ2-2. CDR3 length: 12 amino acids. Looked up from germline, CDR1 is MNHEY and CDR2 is SMNVEV (reference sequence). The CDR3 sequence is CASSLYTGELFF.

The gene calls are TRBV6-5 and TRBJ1-2; there is no DNA to check the TCRdb D call of TRBD1. The germline gives CDR1 MNHEY, CDR2 SVGAGI. This CDR3 region has 15 residues. This CDR3 reads CASSPPSTGNYGYTF.

The chain has TRBV15 and TRBJ2-7; absent DNA, TCRdb's TRBD1 call cannot be checked. This CDR3 region has 16 residues. The germline gives CDR1 LNHNV, CDR2 YYDKDF (reference sequence). The CDR3 region is CATSRDPAGGGYEQYF.

This clonotype shows up as medium-sized by frequency. The CDR3 loop reads CAWDTGQVWALNTEAFF. The chain joins TRBV30 to TRBJ1-1. Germline V lookup: CDR1 GTSNPN, CDR2 SVGIG (reference sequence). This CDR3 region has 17 residues.

This clonotype is medium-sized by frequency. V is TRBV6-5 and J is TRBJ1-6; TCRdb selects TRBD1, and the lack of DNA leaves this call unchecked. The CDR3 sequence is 14 residues long. In germline, CDR1 is MNHEY, CDR2 SVGAGI. The CDR3 sequence: CASSSQGLGSPLHF.

This chain links TRBV11-3 with TRBJ1-2; TCRdb returns TRBD1, unconfirmable since there is no DNA. The CDR3 loop spans 14 amino acids. Germline V gene sequence: CDR1 SGHNT, CDR2 YENEEA. Here the CDR3 reads CASSLASGVQGYTF.

This clonotype is medium-sized by frequency. The chain carries TRBV5-6 and TRBJ2-3. Looked up from germline, CDR1 is SGHDT and CDR2 is YYEEEE. This CDR3 contains 15 residues. CDR3 sequence reads: CASSLRLDFTDTQYF.

This clonotype counts as medium-sized by frequency. The genes are TRBV30 and TRBJ2-5; TCRdb gives TRBD1 as the D gene, but with no DNA this cannot be confirmed. This CDR3 comprises 12 residues. CDR1 and CDR2 from the germline V gene are GTSNPN and SVGIG (reference sequence). The CDR3 is CAWAPVQETQYF.

The chain combines TRBV4-2 with TRBJ2-2; absent DNA, TCRdb's TRBD2 call cannot be checked. The CDR3 is 18 residues long. Germline CDR1 LGHNA, CDR2 YNFKEQ. CDR3 residues: CASSQDVIAGVNTGELFF.

In terms of frequency, this clonotype is medium-sized. The gene calls are TRBV30 and TRBJ1-2. Germline loops: CDR1 GTSNPN, CDR2 SVGIG (reference sequence). The CDR3 is 14 residues long. The CDR3 spells CAWSVLKGSSGYTF.